This T cell receptor (beta chain) was profiled in a study of blood T cell repertoires in COVID-19 (TCRdb year 2020). In terms of the full investigation: Samples from collaborators originated in the United States, Italy and Spain and spanned both the acute and convalescent phases of COVID-19. The prospective study material was composed of cDNA or gDNA derived from T cells, B-cell-depleted T cells, or PBMCs. The dataset comprised deeply sampled blood TCRbeta repertoires from subjects exposed to, actively infected with, or recovered from COVID-19. A freely available public database, intended as a resource for researchers studying the immune response to SARS-CoV-2, is where the repertoires were released. Samples came from the ongoing ImmuneRACE study (first 160 participants) plus 1,254 subjects from 6 global collaborators. The sample metadata nearly always contained a de-identified subject ID, COVID-19 status, age in years and sex. Where available, HLA class I and class II types were obtained from metadata supplied by the sample provider rather than from assay-based typing. General findings and caveats noted by the study authors: Clinical and demographic metadata were provided uncurated, with the amount varying by source and participant.

For this clone: The antigen this receptor binds is unknown. There are no base qualities to consult, and no much larger clone falls within one base.

The immunoSEQ Assay, a bias-controlled multiplex PCR, was used to amplify TCRbeta CDR3 regions from genomic DNA. For the original study's pipeline: The number of nucleated cells in each sample was estimated from the amplification of reference gene primers within the assay. To quantify the absolute abundance of each unique TCRbeta CDR3 rearrangement, sequence reads were collapsed and filtered. Productive Simpson clonality was computed per sample as the square root of Simpson's diversity index over productive rearrangements. In TCRdb, the immuneACCESS table is reduced to in-frame sequences with V and J assigned. These tables do not hold every clone; where another copy was compared, an unresolved V gene accounts for under half, and the others remain unexplained. The D gene and trimming were derived from the DNA, and the V and J assignments and clone size from that table. The sample records approximately 390,000 clones, nearly 90% of which are singletons. Clones ranked in the top ten supply 6.5% of the sample.

From the cysteine through the phenylalanine, the CDR3 covers 15 amino acids. The only DNA kept is the CDR3, 45 bases in frame from the first base. Clipping removes 1 base from V and 3 bases from J, with 5 as the unmatched junction base count. The germline V gene encodes CDR1 LGHNA and CDR2 YNFKEQ. Each collaborating institution followed its own protocols to collect whole blood in K2EDTA tubes. Collaborator samples were shipped for TCRbeta analysis as frozen whole blood, isolated PBMCs, or DNA extracted from either sample type. This TCR came from a man younger than 35 with active or convalescent COVID-19. What was sequenced was peripheral blood. The rearranged segments are TRBV4-2 and TRBJ1-2; 7 central nucleotides agree with TRBD1. In nucleotide form, the sequence is TGTGCCAGCAGCCAAGCTACAGGGGAAGACTATGGCTACACCTTC. Its translation is CASSQATGEDYGYTF.